This section outlines one TCR beta chain sequence together with its context. Authors' data handling: It was from reference gene primer amplification that nucleated cell counts were estimated. Produced via immunoSEQ multiplex PCR; TCRdb's table is partial and in-frame only. From that table come the V and J calls and clone size; the DNA was used to work out D and trimming. The table records roughly 110,000 clones, over 55% of them present only once. The data belong to a study of blood T cell repertoires in COVID-19. Study information: Samples taken during acute and convalescent COVID-19 were collected in the United States, Italy and Spain. Sample material is recorded as cDNA or gDNA derived from T cells, B-cell-depleted T cells, or PBMCs.

Germline V gene data show CDR1 as SGHAT and CDR2 as FQNNGV. The CDR3 is made up of 13 amino acids. V gave up 1 base and J gave up 4 bases, with 7 bases separating them. The chain employs TRBV11-2 and TRBJ2-5; D call uncertain. Sample: peripheral blood. This TCR was recovered from a human donor with acute or convalescent COVID-19. The donor label of this sample is uncertain. In nucleotides, the CDR3 is TGTGCCAGCAGCTTAGGCTCCGGAGAGACCCAGTACTTC. It encodes CASSLGSGETQYF.